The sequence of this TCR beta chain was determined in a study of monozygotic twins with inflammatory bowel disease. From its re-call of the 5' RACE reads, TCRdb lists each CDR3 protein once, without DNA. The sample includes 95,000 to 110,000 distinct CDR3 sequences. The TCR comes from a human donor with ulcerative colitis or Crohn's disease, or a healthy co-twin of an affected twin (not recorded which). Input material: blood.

The CDR3 spells CSARKRDGTEAFF. V usage is TRBV20-1 and J usage is TRBJ1-1. In germline, CDR1 is DFQATT, CDR2 SNEGSKA (reference sequence). This CDR3 contains 13 residues.